A single sample gave rise to the 13 T cell receptor beta chains below, sequenced in a study of beta chain features in type 1 diabetes. Study outcomes and limitations: Significant though moderate, a shortening of TCRB CDR3s appeared in all four CD4+ subsets of Type 1 diabetes patients.

Investigators reverse transcribed all isolated RNA, so they sequenced expressed TCRB transcripts. Repertoires were generated with immunoSEQ multiplex PCR, while TCRdb's copy carries only in-frame clones and drops some. The data show 550,000 to 850,000 clones, with around an eighth seen just once and roughly 0.022% held by the top ten. The antigens these receptors bind are not known. Sequencing was performed on naive CD4+ T cells from blood. These receptor sequences come from a man between 18 and 29 years old with type 1 diabetes.

This clone has more than one count but fewer than ten. CDR3: CASTGGVGSPLHF. CDR3 DNA sequence: TGTGCCAGCACGGGGGGCGTGGGTTCACCCCTCCACTTT. The chain joins TRBV9 to TRBJ1-6, with D perhaps TRBD1 (6 bases). Trimming took 6 bases from V and 9 from J, leaving 13 bases between them. The CDR3 loop spans 13 amino acids. CDR1 and CDR2 (germline): SGDLS, YYNGEE.

This sequence joins TRBV25-1 and TRBJ2-1; D gene ambiguous. V was pared by 8 bases and J by 7 bases, with 6 bases between. CDR1 MGHDK and CDR2 SYGVNS come from the germline V gene. This CDR3 has 10 amino acids. This CDR3 is CASRRNEQFF. In DNA form, the CDR3 reads TGTGCCAGCCGTCGGAATGAGCAGTTCTTC.

V and J are TRBV5-1 and TRBJ1-5; tentative D call: TRBD1 (5 bases). The germline V gene encodes CDR1 SGHRS and CDR2 YFSETQ. This CDR3 contains 16 residues. V was cut by 0 bases and J by 2 bases, with 12 bases left in between. The CDR3 DNA reads TGCGCCAGCAGCTTGGGAGGGACGACGGGCAATCAGCCCCAGCATTTT. Protein: CASSLGGTTGNQPQHF.

This clone has only a few counts. Other nucleotide sequences in the sample specify the same CDR3. This sequence joins TRBV2 and TRBJ1-2, with D unclear. This CDR3 spans 11 amino acids. Between the trimmed V and J ends, which lost 5 bases and 1 base, there was a span of 2 bases. In germline, CDR1 is SNHLY, CDR2 FYNNEI. The CDR3 here is CASSLNYGYTF. The CDR3 DNA sequence: TGTGCCAGCAGTCTTAACTATGGCTACACCTTC.

The V call is TRBV6-8, the J call TRBJ2-7; D gene ambiguous. This CDR3 comprises 13 residues. Trimming removed 2 bases from V and 3 bases from J, with 8 bases in between. Germline assignment: CDR1 MNHGY and CDR2 SAAAGT. In DNA, the CDR3 is TGTGCCAGCAGTTACGAGACAAACTACGAGCAGTACTTC. This codes for CASSYETNYEQYF.

The V gene is TRBV30, the J gene TRBJ2-7, with D possibly being TRBD1 (5 bases). Trimming cost V 3 bases and J 2 bases, with 11 bases left between them. Germline assignment: CDR1 GTSNPN and CDR2 SVGIG (reference sequence). There are 13 residues in the CDR3. The CDR3 protein is CAWSRRAPYEQYF. CDR3 in DNA: TGTGCCTGGAGCCGCAGGGCTCCCTACGAGCAGTACTTC.

This chain connects TRBV11-1 to TRBJ1-2; 8 nucleotides agree with TRBD1. J was trimmed by 2 bases and V by 1 base; bases with no gene match: 3. The CDR3 sequence is 15 residues long. Germline assignment: CDR1 SGHAT and CDR2 FQDESV (reference sequence). In DNA form, the CDR3 reads TGTGCCAGCAGCTTAGGGGACAGGCGGAACTATGGCTACACCTTC. It is translated as CASSLGDRRNYGYTF.

This clone was picked up a small number of times. The chain is built from TRBV7-9 and TRBJ2-7, with 7 bases lining up with TRBD1. V dropped 6 bases and J dropped 2; count of bases not matched to a gene: 7. Looked up from germline, CDR1 is SEHNR and CDR2 is FQNEAQ (reference sequence). The CDR3 consists of 14 residues. In DNA form, the CDR3 reads TGTGCCAGCAGGATCGGGACAGAGGCCTACGAGCAGTACTTC. Its translation: CASRIGTEAYEQYF.

This clone showed up just a few times. This chain joins TRBV19 and TRBJ1-2; D gene uncertain. CDR3 size: 13 residues. Trimming left V 2 bases short and J 8 bases short, with 12 bases between. Germline V gives CDR1 LNHDA, CDR2 SQIVND (reference sequence). CDR3 DNA sequence: TGTGCCAGTAGTATACGTCAGGAGAGCGGCTACACCTTC. Its protein is CASSIRQESGYTF. Drawing the rest from reference TRBV19 and TRBJ1-2, the complete variable domain is DGGITQSPKYLFRKEGQNVTLSCEQNLNHDAMYWYRQDPGQGLRLIYYSQIVNDFQKGDIAEGYSVSREKKESFPLTVTSAQKNPTAFYLCASSIRQESGYTFGSGTRLTVV.

The chain combines TRBV6-6 with TRBJ1-1, with D tentatively TRBD1 (5 bases). This CDR3 has 14 residues. Germline V lookup: CDR1 MNHNY, CDR2 SVGAGI (reference sequence). Trimming took off 6 bases at V and 5 bases at J, with 16 bases between the two ends. Written as DNA, the CDR3 is TGTGCCAGCAGCCTGGGACGGTACGGAACTGAAGCTTTCTTT. It specifies CASSLGRYGTEAFF.

V and J are TRBV30 and TRBJ1-6; TRBD1 might be the D (5 bases). The CDR3 has 14 amino acids. Trimming left V 6 bases short and J 8 bases short, with 17 bases between. Germline V gene sequence: CDR1 GTSNPN, CDR2 SVGIG (reference sequence). CDR3 in DNA: TGTGCCTGCCTGCCCCGGACACCCTATTCACCCCTCCACTTT. Its translation: CACLPRTPYSPLHF.

The chain is built from TRBV18 and TRBJ1-2, with TRBD1 matching 7 bases. With 6 bases clipped from V and 5 bases from J, the junction kept 6 bases outside the gene matches. The CDR3 contains 13 residues. In germline, CDR1 is KGHSH, CDR2 LQKENI. CDR3 DNA: TGTGCCAGCTCTCCCGACAGGGTATATGGCTACACCTTC. Translated: CASSPDRVYGYTF.

The chain couples TRBV18 to TRBJ1-2; 9 positions match TRBD1. V shed 4 bases, J shed 0 bases, and the junction held 3 bases outside the gene matches. The CDR3 contains 15 residues. Germline V lookup: CDR1 KGHSH, CDR2 LQKENI. The CDR3, as DNA: TGTGCCAGCTCACAAAGGGACAGGGCTAACTATGGCTACACCTTC. This gives the protein CASSQRDRANYGYTF.